The clone carrying this T cell receptor (beta chain) occurred once. The data originate from a study of T cells in Graves' hyperthyroidism and ophthalmopathy. Amplification of TCR beta CDR3 regions used RNA as the template. The HTBI primer set served for first-round RT-PCR of the TCR CDR3. In TCRdb, the multiplex PCR reads were re-called with MiXCR into one record per CDR3 protein. This sample yields 750,000 to 950,000 distinct CDR3 sequences, of which around 39% are seen a single time; approximately 8.7% belongs to the top ten. Trimming left V 5 bases short and J 3 bases short, with 11 bases between. The CDR3 is 14 residues long. CDR1 is SEHNR, CDR2 FQNEAQ, per germline (reference sequence). Stable disease denoted Graves' hyperthyroidism without ophthalmopathy progression within 18 months. Each patient was aged 18 to 65 and had newly diagnosed hyperthyroidism of under 2 months' duration. It was uncontrolled infection, other autoimmune disease, pregnancy or lactation that excluded patients.

This sequence was found in a man aged 18 to 29 with Graves' hyperthyroidism. Sequenced sample: blood. The J gene is TRBJ1-3, the V gene TRBV7-9; D not certain. As DNA, the CDR3 is TGTGCCAGCAGCGCCCATCGGGTTGGAAACACCATATATTTT. It is translated as CASSAHRVGNTIYF.